This T cell receptor (beta chain) was found in a study of cytomegalovirus exposure and HLA in healthy donors. Across the whole study: The early release's HLA-typed donors yielded 65 million to 85 million unique TCRs.

Notes on this clone: No antigen is known for it.

CDR1 is MNHEY and CDR2 is SMNVEV in the germline V gene (reference sequence). Between the trimmed V and J ends, which lost 4 bases and 1 base, there was a span of 14 bases. The CDR3 is 16 amino acids. Study observations and caveats: Immune exposure information comprised only CMV serostatus. A later analysis showed TCR association rates differing by HLA locus, peaking at DRB1 and lowest at HLA-C.

A multiplex PCR was run with 60 Vbeta primers and 13 Jbeta primers. Generated by immunoSEQ multiplex PCR, the TCRdb table keeps only in-frame clones and is missing some. Found here are 150,000 to 200,000 clones, around three quarters of them singletons; the top ten hold about 1%. The J gene is TRBJ2-1, the V gene TRBV27; D is possibly TRBD2 (6 bases). Sequenced: PBMCs. The receptor's source is a woman aged 40 to 50 in good health and CMV-seronegative. CDR3 sequence (DNA): TGTGCCAGCAGTTCCCTGGGTAGCGGTTCCTACAATGAGCAGTTCTTC. It translates to CASSSLGSGSYNEQFF.